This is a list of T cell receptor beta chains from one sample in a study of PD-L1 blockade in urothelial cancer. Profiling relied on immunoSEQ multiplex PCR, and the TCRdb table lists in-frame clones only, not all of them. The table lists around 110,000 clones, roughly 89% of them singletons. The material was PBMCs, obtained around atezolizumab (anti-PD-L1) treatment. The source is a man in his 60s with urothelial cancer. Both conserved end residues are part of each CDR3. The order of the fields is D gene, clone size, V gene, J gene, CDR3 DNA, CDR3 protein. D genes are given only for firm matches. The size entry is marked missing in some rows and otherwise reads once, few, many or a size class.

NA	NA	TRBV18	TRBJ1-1	TGTGCCAGCTCACCACAGGAAACGGGGAACACTGAAGCTTTCTTT	CASSPQETGNTEAFF
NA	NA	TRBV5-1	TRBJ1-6	TGCGCCAGCAGCTTATCAGGGAAGAATAATTCACCCCTCCACTTT	CASSLSGKNNSPLHF
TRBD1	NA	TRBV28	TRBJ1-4	TGTGCCTGTGGACAGGGTGGTTCAGGGGGGGAAAAACTGTTTTTT	CACGQGGSGGEKLFF
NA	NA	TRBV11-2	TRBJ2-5	TGTGCCAGCAGACCAGCGGCGGGGCAAGAGACCCAGTACTTC	CASRPAAGQETQYF
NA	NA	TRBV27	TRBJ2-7	TGTGCCAGCAGCCTTGCGATCCGGAGAGCCTACGAGCAGTACTTC	CASSLAIRRAYEQYF
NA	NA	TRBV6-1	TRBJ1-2	TGTGCCAGCAGGCCCACAGTGCTTGGTGGCTACACCTTC	CASRPTVLGGYTF
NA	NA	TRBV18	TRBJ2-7	TGTGCCAGCTCACCCGGGTTCTCCTACGAGCAGTACTTC	CASSPGFSYEQYF
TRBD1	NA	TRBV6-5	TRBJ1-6	TGTGCCAGCAGTTACCAGAACCGGGACAGGGTGTCACCCCTCCACTTT	CASSYQNRDRVSPLHF
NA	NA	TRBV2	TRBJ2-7	TGTGCCAGCAGAGACAGCGAGCAGTACTTC	CASRDSEQYF
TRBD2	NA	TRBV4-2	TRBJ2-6	TGTGCCAGCAGCCGGGGGGGGACTAGCGGGGGAGCAATCTCTGGGGCCAACGTCCTGACTTTC	CASSRGGTSGGAISGANVLTF
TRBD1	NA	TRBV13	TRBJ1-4	TGTGCCAGCAGCTTAAACAGGGGCGCTGAAAAACTGTTTTTT	CASSLNRGAEKLFF
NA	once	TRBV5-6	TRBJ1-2	TGTGCCAGCAGCTTGCAGTATGGCTACACCTTC	CASSLQYGYTF
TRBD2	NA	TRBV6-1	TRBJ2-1	TGTGCCAGCGGGCGGACTAGCGGGAGGGAATATGAGCAGTTCTTC	CASGRTSGREYEQFF
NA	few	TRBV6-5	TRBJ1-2	TGTGCCAGCGCCACGGGGGATGGCTACACCTTC	CASATGDGYTF
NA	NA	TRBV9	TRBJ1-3	TGTGCCAGCAGCGTAGAGGCAGGGTACGGAAACACCATATATTTT	CASSVEAGYGNTIYF
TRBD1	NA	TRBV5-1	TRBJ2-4	TGCGCCAGCAGCGAGACAGGGCCAAACATTCAGTACTTC	CASSETGPNIQYF
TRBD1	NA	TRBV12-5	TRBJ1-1	TGTGCTAGTGGTTTGGCCCAGGGGGCGCAGGACACTGAAGCTTTCTTT	CASGLAQGAQDTEAFF
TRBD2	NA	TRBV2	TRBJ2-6	TGTGCCAGCAGTACCCCGGGGGGCTCTGGGGCCAACGTCCTGACTTTC	CASSTPGGSGANVLTF
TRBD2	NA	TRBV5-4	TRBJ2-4	TGTGCCAGCAGCGGGGGGGGGAATCGGGCCAAAAACATTCAGTACTTC	CASSGGGNRAKNIQYF
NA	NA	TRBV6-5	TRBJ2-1	TGTGCCAGCCGGGGTACGGGCGCGGGAAACAATGAGCAGTTCTTC	CASRGTGAGNNEQFF
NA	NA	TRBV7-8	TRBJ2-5	TGTGCCAGCAGCTTAAGCTACCGGGAGACCCAGTACTTC	CASSLSYRETQYF
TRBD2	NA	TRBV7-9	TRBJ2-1	TGTGCCAGCAGCTTACAGCGGGAGTCCTACAATGAGCAGTTCTTC	CASSLQRESYNEQFF
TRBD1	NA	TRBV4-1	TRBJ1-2	TGCGCCAGCAGCCGGGAGACAGGGGACTATGGCTACACCTTC	CASSRETGDYGYTF
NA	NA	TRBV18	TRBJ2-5	TGTGCCAGCTCACCACCGGTAGGGGAAGGAGAGACCCAGTACTTC	CASSPPVGEGETQYF
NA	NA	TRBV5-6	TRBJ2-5	TGTGCCAGCAGCTTGGCCGAGGAGACCCAGTACTTC	CASSLAEETQYF
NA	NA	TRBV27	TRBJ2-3	TGTGCCAGCAGCCGATCCCCGGGAGATACGCAGTATTTT	CASSRSPGDTQYF